The clone carrying this T cell receptor beta chain appeared a few times. A Clinical Activity Score of at least 3, a NOSPECS grade of at least 4 and a duration under 3 months were recorded in the ophthalmopathy patients. The PBMCs had their origin in approximately 10 ml of fresh peripheral blood. This record belongs to a study of T cells in Graves' hyperthyroidism and ophthalmopathy. The CDR3 regions of TCR beta were amplified from RNA transcripts. HTBI primers were used for first-round RT-PCR of the TCR CDR3. In TCRdb, the multiplex PCR reads were re-called with MiXCR into one record per CDR3 protein. This sample yields 660,000 or so distinct CDR3 sequences, of which less than 25% are seen a single time; over 30% belongs to the top ten. The CDR3 sequence is 14 residues long. Germline-derived CDR1 and CDR2 are MNHEY and SVGEGT. With V trimmed by 7 bases and J by 0 bases, 4 bases remained unmatched.

Sample: blood. The clonotype originates from a man aged 30 to 45 with Graves' ophthalmopathy. The chain uses TRBV6-2 or TRBV6-3 and TRBJ1-2, with 8 bases aligning to TRBD1. The CDR3 protein is CASKEGQANYGYTF. The CDR3 DNA reads TGTGCCAGCAAGGAGGGACAGGCTAACTATGGCTACACCTTC.